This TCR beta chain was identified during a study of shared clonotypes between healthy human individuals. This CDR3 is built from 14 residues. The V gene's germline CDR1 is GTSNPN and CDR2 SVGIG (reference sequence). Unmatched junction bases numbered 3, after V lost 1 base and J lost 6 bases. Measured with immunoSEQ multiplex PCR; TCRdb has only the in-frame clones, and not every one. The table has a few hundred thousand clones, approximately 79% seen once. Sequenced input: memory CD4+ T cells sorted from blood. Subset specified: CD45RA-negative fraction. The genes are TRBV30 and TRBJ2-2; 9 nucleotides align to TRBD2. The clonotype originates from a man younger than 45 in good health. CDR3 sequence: CAWSALAGPGELFF. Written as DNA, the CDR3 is TGTGCCTGGAGTGCCCTAGCGGGACCCGGGGAGCTGTTTTTT.